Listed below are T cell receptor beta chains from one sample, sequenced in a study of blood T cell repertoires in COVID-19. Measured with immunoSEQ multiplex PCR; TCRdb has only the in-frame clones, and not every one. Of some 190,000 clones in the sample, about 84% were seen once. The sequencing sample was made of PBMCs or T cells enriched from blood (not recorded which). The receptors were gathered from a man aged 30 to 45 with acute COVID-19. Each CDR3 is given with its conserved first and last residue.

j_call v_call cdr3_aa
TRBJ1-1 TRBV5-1 CASSFGRQKNTEAFF
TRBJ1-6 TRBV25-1 CASSEWGGRSNSPLHF
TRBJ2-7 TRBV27 CASSETSGTYEQYF
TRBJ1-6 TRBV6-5 CASSYSISAASPLHF
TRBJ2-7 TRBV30 CAWSVDVRPRNEQYF
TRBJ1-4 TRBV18 CASSPSGVTNEKLFF
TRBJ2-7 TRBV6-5 CASRTGSGGTYEQYF
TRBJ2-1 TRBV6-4 CASSDSGKTMGDEQFF
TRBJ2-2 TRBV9 CASSAVPQGTGELFF
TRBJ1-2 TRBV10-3 CAISEHKRGWNYGYTF
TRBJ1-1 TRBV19 CASTSPRGQGTEAFF
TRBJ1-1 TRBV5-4 CASSPPGQGRITEAFF